This TCR beta chain derives from a study of blood T cell repertoires in COVID-19. Across the whole study: Whether acute or convalescent, the COVID-19 samples came from the United States, Italy and Spain. PBMCs, B-cell-depleted T cells, or T cells provided the cDNA or gDNA that made up the material.

Trimming pared 2 bases from V and 4 bases from J, leaving 8 bases between. CDR3 length: 13 amino acids. Looked up from germline, CDR1 is LNHNV and CDR2 is YYDKDF (reference sequence). Authors' methods: Amplified reference gene primers provided the basis for estimating nucleated cell counts. TCRdb's table, derived via immunoSEQ multiplex PCR, lists solely in-frame clones and lacks some. The D gene and trimming were derived from the DNA, and the V and J assignments and clone size from that table. The sample holds about 110,000 clones, approximately 85% seen once. J is TRBJ1-2 and V is TRBV15; possibly TRBD1 for D (6 bases). The source material was peripheral blood. This clonotype was obtained from a woman aged 55-70 years with acute or convalescent COVID-19. The CDR3 protein is CATSRQGSYGYTF. CDR3 bases: TGTGCCACCAGCAGACAGGGGTCCTATGGCTACACCTTC.